This record covers a single TCR beta chain. Using a J-beta primer mix together with a sample-barcoded 5' primer, a second PCR was run for about 6 to 12 cycles. The template-switch adaptor, which had 12 random nucleotides, put a tag on each cDNA molecule. A single record per CDR3 protein comes from TCRdb applying MiXCR to the 5' RACE reads. This sample yields under 2 million distinct CDR3 sequences, of which 30% to 35% are seen a single time; approximately 10% belongs to the top ten. The sample originates from a study of blood T cells in healthy people across ages. V lost 2 bases and J 1 base, leaving 12 bases between the germline ends. The CDR3 extends over 16 amino acids. Germline lookup yields CDR1 SGHRS and CDR2 YFSETQ.

V gene TRBV5-1 combines with J gene TRBJ2-2, with a possible D match to TRBD1 (5 bases). Sequences were obtained from blood. This TCR was recovered from a woman in her 30s in good health. The CDR3 region is CASSFGHSENTGELFF. CDR3 nucleotide sequence: TGCGCCAGCAGCTTCGGACACTCAGAGAACACCGGGGAGCTGTTTTTT.